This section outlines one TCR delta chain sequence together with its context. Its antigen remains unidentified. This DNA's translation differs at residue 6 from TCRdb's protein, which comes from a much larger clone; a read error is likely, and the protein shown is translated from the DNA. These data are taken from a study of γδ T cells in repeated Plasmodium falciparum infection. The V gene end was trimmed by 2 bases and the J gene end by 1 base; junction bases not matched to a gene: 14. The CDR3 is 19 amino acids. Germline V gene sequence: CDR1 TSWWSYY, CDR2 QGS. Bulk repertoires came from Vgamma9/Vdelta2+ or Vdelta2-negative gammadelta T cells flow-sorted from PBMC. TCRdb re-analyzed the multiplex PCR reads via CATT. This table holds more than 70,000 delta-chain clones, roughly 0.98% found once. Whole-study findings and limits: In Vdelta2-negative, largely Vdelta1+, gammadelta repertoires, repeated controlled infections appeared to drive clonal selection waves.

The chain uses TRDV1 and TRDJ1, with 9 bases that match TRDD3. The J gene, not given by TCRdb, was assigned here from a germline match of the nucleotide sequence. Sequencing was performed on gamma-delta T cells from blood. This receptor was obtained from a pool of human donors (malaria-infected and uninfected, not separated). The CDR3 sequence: CALGESGIFWGIFTDKLIF. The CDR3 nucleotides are TGTGCTCTTGGGGAATCCGGCATTTTCTGGGGGATCTTCACCGATAAACTCATCTTT.